Below are 19 T cell receptor beta chains sequenced from a single sample in a study of blood T cell repertoires in COVID-19. Using immunoSEQ multiplex PCR, the repertoire was profiled, and TCRdb retains in-frame clones only, with some absent. The table has more than 300,000 clones, around 90% seen once. Source material: PBMCs or T cells enriched from blood (not recorded which). All receptors come from a woman between 18 and 29 years old who had recovered from COVID-19.

The rearrangement uses TRBV2 and TRBJ1-2, with D perhaps matching TRBD1 (6 bases). V was cut by 2 bases and J by 2 bases, with 6 bases left in between. The CDR3 extends over 13 amino acids. The germline gives CDR1 SNHLY, CDR2 FYNNEI. CDR3 nucleotide sequence: TGTGCCAGCAGTGAACAGGGGAACTATGGCTACACCTTC. Its translation is CASSEQGNYGYTF.

This chain links TRBV7-2 with TRBJ2-2; possible D gene TRBD1, 5 bases. The germline gives CDR1 SGHTA, CDR2 FQGNSA. The CDR3 loop spans 15 amino acids. V lost 1 base, J lost 2 bases, and 8 bases lay in between. The CDR3 reads CASSLDTGNTGELFF. DNA for the CDR3: TGTGCCAGCAGCTTAGACACAGGCAACACCGGGGAGCTGTTTTTT.

The chain recombines TRBV28 with TRBJ2-5; 7 nucleotides match TRBD2. V was clipped by 1 base and J by 6 bases; unmatched bases: 8. The CDR3 spans 15 residues. Germline CDR1 and CDR2: MDHEN and SYDVKM. The CDR3 DNA sequence: TGTGCCAGCAGTTTATTACAGGCGGGGGAACAGACCCAGTACTTC. This codes for CASSLLQAGEQTQYF.

This rearrangement joins TRBV5-6 to TRBJ1-1; D possibly corresponds to TRBD1 (6 bases). Germline V gives CDR1 SGHDT, CDR2 YYEEEE. V was shortened by 4 bases and J by 1 base, with 20 bases between the two germline ends. This CDR3 is 17 amino acids long. CDR3: CASSPDRWVQGNTEAFF. The CDR3 nucleotides read TGTGCCAGCAGCCCTGACAGGTGGGTTCAGGGGAACACTGAAGCTTTCTTT.

The CDR3 spells CASGQGQVYEQYF. CDR3 sequence (DNA): TGTGCCAGTGGGCAGGGACAAGTCTACGAGCAGTACTTC. This sequence joins TRBV7-9 and TRBJ2-7; tentative D call: TRBD1 (6 bases). This CDR3 is built from 13 residues. V was clipped by 9 bases and J by 3 bases, with 15 bases between them. Per the germline V gene, CDR1 is SEHNR and CDR2 is FQNEAQ (reference sequence).

The rearrangement joins TRBV18 to TRBJ1-2, with 10 bases lining up with TRBD1. Looked up from germline, CDR1 is KGHSH and CDR2 is LQKENI. V gave up 2 bases and J gave up 8 bases; unmatched junction bases: 2. The CDR3 is 13 residues long. In nucleotides, the CDR3 is TGTGCCAGCTCACCAGGACAGGGGGGAGGCTACACCTTC. Protein sequence: CASSPGQGGGYTF.

This clone was observed once. This sequence joins TRBV11-1 and TRBJ1-6; the match to TRBD1 covers 9 bases. V was pared by 5 bases and J by 3 bases, with 5 bases of the junction left unmatched. CDR3 length: 16 amino acids. The germline CDR1 and CDR2 sequences are SGHAT and FQDESV (reference sequence). CDR3 coding DNA: TGTGCCAGCAGCCCGACAGGGGGGATCTATAATTCACCCCTCCACTTT. Its protein is CASSPTGGIYNSPLHF.

This clone has more than one count but fewer than ten. This chain connects TRBV30 to TRBJ1-5; D is unclear. CDR1 and CDR2 from the germline V gene are GTSNPN and SVGIG (reference sequence). Trimming took 2 bases from V and 3 from J, leaving 14 bases between them. CDR3 size: 15 residues. In DNA form, the CDR3 reads TGTGCCTGGAGTATCGCAGGCGGGATCAATCAGCCCCAGCATTTT. This gives the protein CAWSIAGGINQPQHF. Full variable domain (missing parts from reference TRBV30 and TRBJ1-5): SQTIHQWPATLVQPVGSPLSLECTVEGTSNPNLYWYRQAAGRGLQLLFYSVGIGQISSEVPQNLSASRPQDRQFILSSKKLLLSDSGFYLCAWSIAGGINQPQHFGDGTRLSIL.

V usage is TRBV29-1 and J usage is TRBJ2-7, with a tentative D call TRBD2 (7 bases). This CDR3 spans 13 amino acids. CDR1 is SQVTM and CDR2 is ANQGSEA in the germline V gene. Deletions cut 6 bases from V and 1 base from J, with 13 bases between. The CDR3 DNA reads TGCAGCGTGGGCGGGGGCCGGTCCTACGAGCAGTACTTC. Amino acid sequence: CSVGGGRSYEQYF.

This chain uses TRBV19 with TRBJ1-2, with 10 bases aligning to TRBD1. Germline CDR1 and CDR2: LNHDA and SQIVND (reference sequence). This CDR3 has 16 amino acids. The V gene end was trimmed by 4 bases and the J gene end by 3 bases; junction bases not matched to a gene: 8. For the CDR3, the DNA is TGTGCCAGTAGTAAACCTACTGGGACAGGGGACTATGGCTACACCTTC. Residues: CASSKPTGTGDYGYTF.

This rearrangement joins TRBV23-1 to TRBJ2-1; 15 nucleotides agree with TRBD2. TRBV23-1 is annotated as an ORF whose role is uncertain. Trimming removed 6 bases from V and 7 bases from J; junction bases left unmatched: 16. CDR3 length equals 19 residues. DNA of the CDR3: TGCGCCAGCAGCCCCAGATTGGGACTAGCGGGGGGATTGTCGAATGAGCAGTTCTTC. Encoded protein: CASSPRLGLAGGLSNEQFF.

V gene TRBV9 combines with J gene TRBJ2-5; 7 bases line up with TRBD1. Germline V CDR1 and CDR2: SGDLS, YYNGEE. The CDR3 contains 14 residues. After removal of 4 bases from V and 0 bases from J, the junction contained 3 bases not matched to a gene. CDR3 in amino acids: CASSLGQNQETQYF. The CDR3 nucleotides read TGTGCCAGCAGCCTGGGACAGAACCAAGAGACCCAGTACTTC.

The J gene is TRBJ2-7, the V gene TRBV7-3; weak D call: TRBD2 (5 bases). The CDR3 totals 16 residues. V was trimmed by 4 bases and J by 10 bases, leaving 26 bases between them. Germline CDR1 SGHTA, CDR2 FQGTGA. The CDR3, as DNA: TGTGCCAGCAGCTCTTCGGCGGGCGCGCGGAACGCAGTACAGTACTTC. Translated, it gives CASSSSAGARNAVQYF.

This chain connects TRBV28 to TRBJ2-2; D might be TRBD1 (5 bases). The V and J ends lost 3 bases and 3 bases respectively, with 8 bases between them. The CDR3 length is 14 residues. Germline V gives CDR1 MDHEN, CDR2 SYDVKM. CDR3 coding DNA: TGTGCCAGCAGTTTTGAGACAGACACCGGGGAGCTGTTTTTT. It translates to CASSFETDTGELFF.

The gene calls are TRBV7-2 and TRBJ2-7; TRBD1 aligns across 10 bases. The CDR3 is 16 residues long. The V and J ends lost 1 base and 2 bases, in that order; junction bases with no gene match: 5. Germline V gives CDR1 SGHTA, CDR2 FQGNSA. CDR3 residues: CASSLVAGQGPYEQYF. Written as DNA, the CDR3 is TGTGCCAGCAGCTTAGTCGCGGGACAGGGGCCCTACGAGCAGTACTTC.

This clone appeared a few times. The rearrangement links TRBV6-5 to TRBJ2-7, with D tentatively TRBD2 (6 bases). There are 15 residues in the CDR3. Germline V gene lookup returns CDR1 MNHEY and CDR2 SVGAGI. V lost 4 bases and J lost 0, with 13 bases in between. CDR3 DNA sequence: TGTGCCAGCAGTTTAAAGGGAGGTGACTCCTACGAGCAGTACTTC. Translation gives CASSLKGGDSYEQYF.

The V gene is TRBV5-1, the J gene TRBJ2-5; 11 nucleotides match TRBD2. CDR3 length: 16 residues. Germline V gene lookup returns CDR1 SGHRS and CDR2 YFSETQ. Losses at the gene ends were 4 bases for V and 1 base for J; bases not matched to a gene: 6. The CDR3 nucleotides are TGCGCCAGCAGCAGCGCCGGGACTAGCGGCCAAGAGACCCAGTACTTC. Amino acids: CASSSAGTSGQETQYF.

The chain recombines TRBV6-5 with TRBJ2-1; 9 bases are shared with TRBD2. Germline CDR1 and CDR2: MNHEY and SVGAGI. This CDR3 is 12 amino acids long. The J segment lost 7 bases and the V segment lost 7 bases, leaving 2 bases of the junction unmatched. This CDR3 is CASKTSGNEQFF. The CDR3 bases are TGTGCCAGCAAAACTAGCGGGAATGAGCAGTTCTTC.

The rearrangement joins TRBV3-1 (or the pseudogene TRBV3-2) to TRBJ1-3, with D hard to call. Germline CDR1 LGHDT, CDR2 YNNKEL (reference sequence). Trimming stripped 6 bases from V and 0 bases from J, with 3 bases between. There are 12 residues in the CDR3. The DNA of the CDR3 is TGTGCCAGCAGACACTCTGGAAACACCATATATTTT. This translates into CASRHSGNTIYF.